This T cell receptor (beta chain) came from a study of blood T cells in healthy people across ages (dated by TCRdb to 2013 to 2016). Regarding the complete study: In model experiments, template switching captured roughly one uniquely barcoded TCR beta cDNA molecule for every two T cells. Four age groups were formed from the donors: young (average approximately 17 years), middle-aged (around 41), aged (62) and long-lived (approximately 80). To track age-related changes in TCR beta repertoire diversity, the study relied on deep sequencing normalized with unique cDNA molecular identifiers. To avoid experimental bias, donors of different ages were randomly spread across the sequencing lanes. For two donors (one aged 18 to 30 and one aged 80 or older), the study analyzed two additional independent replicas of 1 million unique cDNA reads from the same blood draw. The investigation overall reported the following: A strong correlation was found between observed TCR beta diversity and the percentage of naive T cells measured by flow cytometry. Estimates of total diversity from one million sequenced T cells were regarded as lower bounds and underestimates. Since profiling was done on bulk unsorted PBMCs, naive and antigen-experienced compartments could not be conclusively compared. Compared with the aged group, the long-lived group had more naive CD4+ T cells, fewer expanded clones and increased TCR diversity, suggesting age selection. Donor CMV infection status was unknown, potentially confounding age-related changes in expanded clonotypes. As age increased, observed TCR beta diversity per million T cells dropped in a roughly linear way, and a significant reduction was already evident by age around 41.

The roughly 39 donors, aged about 6 to 100 years, were systemically healthy Caucasian individuals from Russia. About 10 milliliters of peripheral blood were collected from each donor into EDTA-treated Vacutainer tubes. Ficoll-Paque density-gradient centrifugation was used to isolate PBMCs, with at least 6.5 million per sample. Total RNA was extracted from PBMCs with Trizol reagent, with at least 5 micrograms obtained per sample. The percentages of naive CD45RAhigh/CD27high T cells were determined by flow cytometry on a PBMC aliquot from every donor. Deletion took 4 bases off V and 5 bases off J, with a span of 14 bases between the germline ends. The CDR3 runs 14 amino acids, cysteine and phenylalanine included. Only the CDR3 region is kept as DNA, spanning 42 bases read in frame from base 1. CDR1 SNHLY and CDR2 FYNNEI were looked up in the germline V gene. Libraries were made using 5' RACE. Sequencer: Illumina HiSeq 2500. A second PCR of about 6 to 11 cycles was performed with a sample-barcoded 5' primer and a J-beta primer mix. A template-switch 5' adaptor carrying 12 random nucleotides introduced a unique molecular identifier onto each TCR beta cDNA molecule. Each sample yielded at least 3 million CDR3-containing paired-end reads. The Mint cDNA synthesis kit, primed by a TRBC-specific oligonucleotide, was used to synthesize first-strand cDNA from all RNA. All cDNA was treated with uracil-DNA glycosylase and then went through a first 18-cycle PCR with the universal primers M1SS and BC2_uni_R. In the authors' own workflow: Each sample was normalized by randomly selecting 1 million high-quality reads, each carrying a distinct molecular identifier. Reads sharing molecular identifiers were discarded rather than binned into consensus sequences. MiTCR, with a Q25 quality threshold and the strictest error-elimination algorithm, was used for CDR3 identification, clonotype clustering and error correction. A nonparametric unseen species model with Euler transformation was used to estimate a lower bound on total TCR beta diversity. TCRdb reran the public reads through fastp at Q25 and MiXCR, keeping productive beta chains. Rows matching on CDR3 protein sequence are summarized as one entry with the most common DNA and genes. In this record, the V and J calls reflect TCRdb's handling and not the investigators' own analysis. Present in this sample are more than 1 million distinct CDR3 sequences, 35% to 55% of which were seen just once. 15% to 20% of the sample goes to the ten largest clones.

A remark on this clonotype: Its cognate antigen has yet to be identified. There are no base qualities to consult, and no much larger clone falls within one base.

The rearranged chain carries TRBV2 and TRBJ2-5; too little of a D gene remains to name it. This sequence originates from a woman aged 55-70 years in good health. The sequenced sample was blood. The CDR3 region has the sequence CASSAGVRPETQYF. The sequence in DNA is TGTGCCAGCAGTGCTGGCGTCAGGCCCGAGACCCAGTACTTC. With the rest looked up from the reference TRBV2 and TRBJ2-5 genes rather than sequenced, the full variable domain is EPEVTQTPSHQVTQMGQEVILRCVPISNHLYFYWYRQILGQKVEFLVSFYNNEISEKSEIFDDQFSVERPDGSNFTLKIRSTKLEDSAMYFCASSAGVRPETQYFGPGTRLLVL.